This T cell receptor (beta chain) derives from a study of cytomegalovirus exposure and HLA in healthy donors. Background on the study: Genotyping of roughly 400 donors showed that over 65% belonged to the Caucasian-associated ancestry cluster. Study-wide findings and caveats: Per a prior analysis, the majority of TCR beta V segments were productive roughly 90% or roughly 30% of the time.

The CDR3 loop spans 13 amino acids. Per the germline V gene, CDR1 is SGHTA and CDR2 is FQGNSA. Trimming took off 0 bases at V and 4 bases at J, with 7 bases between the two ends. On this clone itself: What it recognizes is unknown.

The PCR employed 60 Vbeta primers together with 13 Jbeta primers. Only in-frame clones appear in the TCRdb table, and some are missing; sequencing was by immunoSEQ multiplex PCR. The data show about 150,000 clones, with roughly four fifths seen just once and about 5.6% held by the top ten. This clonotype was sampled from a man between 25 and 39 years old in good health and CMV-seropositive. J is TRBJ2-7 and V is TRBV7-2; D possibly corresponds to TRBD2 (6 bases). Sequencing used PBMCs. CDR3 nucleotides: TGTGCCAGCAGCTTAGCGCGGGGATACGAGCAGTACTTC. It is translated as CASSLARGYEQYF.